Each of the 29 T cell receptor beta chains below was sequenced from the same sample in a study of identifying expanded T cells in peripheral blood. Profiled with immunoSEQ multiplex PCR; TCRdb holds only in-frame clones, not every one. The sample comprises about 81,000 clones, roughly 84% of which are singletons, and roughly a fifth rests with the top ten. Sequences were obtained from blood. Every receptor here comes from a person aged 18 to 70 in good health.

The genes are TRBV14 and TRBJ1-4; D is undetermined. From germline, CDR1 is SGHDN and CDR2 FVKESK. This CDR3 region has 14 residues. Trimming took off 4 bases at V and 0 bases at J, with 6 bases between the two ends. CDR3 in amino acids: CASSREATNEKLFF. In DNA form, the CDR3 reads TGTGCCAGCAGCCGAGAAGCAACTAATGAAAAACTGTTTTTT.

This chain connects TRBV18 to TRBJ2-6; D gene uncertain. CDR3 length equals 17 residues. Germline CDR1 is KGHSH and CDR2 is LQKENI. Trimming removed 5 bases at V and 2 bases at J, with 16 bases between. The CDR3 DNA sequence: TGTGCCAGCTCAAAGGACGGCCTCGGAGCTGGGGCCAACGTCCTGACTTTC. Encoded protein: CASSKDGLGAGANVLTF.

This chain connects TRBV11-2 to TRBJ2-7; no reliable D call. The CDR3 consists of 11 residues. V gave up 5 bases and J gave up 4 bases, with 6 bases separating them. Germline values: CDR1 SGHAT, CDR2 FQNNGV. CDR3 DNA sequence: TGTGCCAGCAGCGTGACTTACGAGCAGTACTTC. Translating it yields CASSVTYEQYF. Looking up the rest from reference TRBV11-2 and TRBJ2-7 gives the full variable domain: EAGVAQSPRYKIIEKRQSVAFWCNPISGHATLYWYQQILGQGPKLLIQFQNNGVVDDSQLPKDRFSAERLKGVDSTLKIQPAKLEDSAVYLCASSVTYEQYFGPGTRLTVT.

The CDR3, as DNA: TGTGCCACCAGCAGGGGTGGACAGGGGCGAGAGACCCAGTACTTC. Translation: CATSRGGQGRETQYF. V usage is TRBV15 and J usage is TRBJ2-5; 9 bases map to TRBD1. Germline trimming cut 3 bases from V and 4 bases from J; bases unmatched to any gene: 6. Germline CDR1 reads LNHNV; CDR2 reads YYDKDF (reference sequence). The CDR3 has 15 amino acids.

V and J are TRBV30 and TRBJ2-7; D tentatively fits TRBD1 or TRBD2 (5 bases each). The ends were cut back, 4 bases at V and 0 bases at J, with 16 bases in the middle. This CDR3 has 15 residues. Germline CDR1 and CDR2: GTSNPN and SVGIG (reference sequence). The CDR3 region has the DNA TGTGCCTGGATAAATCCAGGGCGGGCCTCCTACGAGCAGTACTTC. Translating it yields CAWINPGRASYEQYF.

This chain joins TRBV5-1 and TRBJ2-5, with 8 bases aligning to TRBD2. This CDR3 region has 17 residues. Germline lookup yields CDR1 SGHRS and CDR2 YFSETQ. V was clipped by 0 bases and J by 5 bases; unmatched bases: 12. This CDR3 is CASSLAGGAGVLETQYF. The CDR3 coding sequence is TGCGCCAGCAGCTTGGCGGGAGGAGCGGGAGTTTTGGAGACCCAGTACTTC.

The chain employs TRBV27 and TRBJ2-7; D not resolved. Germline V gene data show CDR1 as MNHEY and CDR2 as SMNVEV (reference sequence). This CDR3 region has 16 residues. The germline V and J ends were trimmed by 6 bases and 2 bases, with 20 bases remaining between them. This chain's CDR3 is CASRTSALDSPYEQYF. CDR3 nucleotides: TGTGCCAGCAGGACGAGCGCGCTGGATTCCCCCTACGAGCAGTACTTC.

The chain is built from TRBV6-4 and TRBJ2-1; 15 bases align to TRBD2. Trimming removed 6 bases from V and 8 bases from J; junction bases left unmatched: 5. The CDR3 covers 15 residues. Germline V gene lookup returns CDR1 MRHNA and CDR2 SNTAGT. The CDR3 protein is CASSVGLAGGDEQFF. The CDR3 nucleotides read TGTGCCAGCAGCGTGGGACTAGCGGGAGGCGATGAGCAGTTCTTC.

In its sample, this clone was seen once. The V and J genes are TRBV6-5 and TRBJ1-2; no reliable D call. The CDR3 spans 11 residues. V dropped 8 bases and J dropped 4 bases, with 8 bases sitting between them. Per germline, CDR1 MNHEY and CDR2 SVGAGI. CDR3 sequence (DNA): TGTGCCAGCGGTAACTTCTATGGCTACACCTTC. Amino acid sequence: CASGNFYGYTF.

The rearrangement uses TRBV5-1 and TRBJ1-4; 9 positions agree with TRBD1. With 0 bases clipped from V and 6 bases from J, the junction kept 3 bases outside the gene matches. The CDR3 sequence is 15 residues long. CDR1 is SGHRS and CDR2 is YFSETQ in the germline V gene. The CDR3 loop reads CASSLEGQGYEKLFF. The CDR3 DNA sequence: TGCGCCAGCAGCTTGGAGGGACAGGGTTATGAAAAACTGTTTTTT.

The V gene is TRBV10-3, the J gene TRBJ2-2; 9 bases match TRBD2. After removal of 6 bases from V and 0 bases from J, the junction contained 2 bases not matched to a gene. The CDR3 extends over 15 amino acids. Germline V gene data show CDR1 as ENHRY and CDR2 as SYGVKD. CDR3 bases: TGTGCCATCAGGGGACTAGCCCCGAACACCGGGGAGCTGTTTTTT. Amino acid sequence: CAIRGLAPNTGELFF.

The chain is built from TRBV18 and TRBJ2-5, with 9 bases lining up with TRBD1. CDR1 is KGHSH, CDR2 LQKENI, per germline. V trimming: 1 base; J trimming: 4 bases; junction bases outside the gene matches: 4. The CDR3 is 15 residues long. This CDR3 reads CASSPLDRGRETQYF. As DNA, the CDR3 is TGTGCCAGCTCACCACTCGACAGGGGGAGAGAGACCCAGTACTTC.

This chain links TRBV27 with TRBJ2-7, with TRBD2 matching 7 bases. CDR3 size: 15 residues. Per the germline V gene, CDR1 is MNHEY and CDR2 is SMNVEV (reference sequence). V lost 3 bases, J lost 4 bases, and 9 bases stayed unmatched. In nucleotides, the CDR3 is TGTGCCAGCAGTTTCCTAGCGGAAGAAGGGTACGAGCAGTACTTC. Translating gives CASSFLAEEGYEQYF.

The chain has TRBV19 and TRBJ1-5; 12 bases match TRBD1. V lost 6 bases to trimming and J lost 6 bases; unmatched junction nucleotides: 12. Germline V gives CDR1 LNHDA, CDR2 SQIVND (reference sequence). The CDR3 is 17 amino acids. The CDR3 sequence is CASRTASGQGAGQPQHF. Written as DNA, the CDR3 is TGTGCCAGTAGAACTGCATCGGGACAGGGGGCAGGTCAGCCCCAGCATTTT. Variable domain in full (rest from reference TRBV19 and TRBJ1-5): DGGITQSPKYLFRKEGQNVTLSCEQNLNHDAMYWYRQDPGQGLRLIYYSQIVNDFQKGDIAEGYSVSREKKESFPLTVTSAQKNPTAFYLCASRTASGQGAGQPQHFGDGTRLSIL.

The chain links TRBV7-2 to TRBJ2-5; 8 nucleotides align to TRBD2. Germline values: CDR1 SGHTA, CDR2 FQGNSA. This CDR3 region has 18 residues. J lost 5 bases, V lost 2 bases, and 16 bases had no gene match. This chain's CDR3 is CASSLSGLEFRGGETQYF. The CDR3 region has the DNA TGTGCCAGCAGCTTATCTGGGCTCGAGTTCCGGGGGGGTGAGACCCAGTACTTC.

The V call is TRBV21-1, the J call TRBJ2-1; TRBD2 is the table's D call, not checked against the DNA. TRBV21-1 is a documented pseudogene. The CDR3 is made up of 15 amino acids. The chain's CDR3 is CATKGSGGMYNEQFF. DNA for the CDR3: TGTGCCACCAAGGGGTCCGGGGGGATGTACAATGAGCAGTTCTTC.

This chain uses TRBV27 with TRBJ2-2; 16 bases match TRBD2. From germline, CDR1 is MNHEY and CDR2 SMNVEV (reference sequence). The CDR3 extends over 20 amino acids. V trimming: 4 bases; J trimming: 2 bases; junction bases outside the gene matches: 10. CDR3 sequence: CASSSPGLAGGPLNTGELFF. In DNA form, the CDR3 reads TGTGCCAGCAGTTCTCCGGGACTAGCGGGAGGGCCTTTAAACACCGGGGAGCTGTTTTTT.

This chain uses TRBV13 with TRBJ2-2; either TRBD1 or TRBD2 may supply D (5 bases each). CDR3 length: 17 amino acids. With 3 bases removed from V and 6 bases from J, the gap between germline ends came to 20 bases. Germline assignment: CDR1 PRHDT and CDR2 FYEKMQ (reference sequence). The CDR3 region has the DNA TGTGCCAGCAGCTTCTTGGCTTCAGGGTGGGGACCCGGGGAGCTGTTTTTT. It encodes CASSFLASGWGPGELFF.

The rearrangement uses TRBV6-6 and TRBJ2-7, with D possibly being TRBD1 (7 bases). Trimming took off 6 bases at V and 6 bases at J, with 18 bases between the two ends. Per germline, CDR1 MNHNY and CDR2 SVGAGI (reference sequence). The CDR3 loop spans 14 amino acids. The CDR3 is CASRAPGDRPEQYF. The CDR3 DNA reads TGTGCCAGCAGAGCTCCGGGGGACAGACCCGAGCAGTACTTC.

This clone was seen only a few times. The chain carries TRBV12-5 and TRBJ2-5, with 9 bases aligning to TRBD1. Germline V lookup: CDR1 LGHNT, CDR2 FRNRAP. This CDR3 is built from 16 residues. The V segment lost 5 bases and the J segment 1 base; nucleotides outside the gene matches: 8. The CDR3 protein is CASGLGTGRGQETQYF. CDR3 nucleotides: TGTGCTAGTGGTCTCGGGACAGGGCGAGGCCAAGAGACCCAGTACTTC.

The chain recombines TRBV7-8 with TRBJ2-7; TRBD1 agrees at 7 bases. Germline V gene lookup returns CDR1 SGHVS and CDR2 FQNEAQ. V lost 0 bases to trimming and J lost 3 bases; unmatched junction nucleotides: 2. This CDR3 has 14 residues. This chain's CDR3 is CASSLATGFYEQYF. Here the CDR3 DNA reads TGTGCCAGCAGCTTAGCGACAGGGTTCTACGAGCAGTACTTC.

Here the CDR3 reads CASSLTANTEAFF. DNA for the CDR3: TGTGCCAGCAGCCTTACAGCGAACACTGAAGCTTTCTTT. V gene TRBV14 combines with J gene TRBJ1-1; D remains ambiguous. CDR1 SGHDN and CDR2 FVKESK come from the germline V gene. This CDR3 has 13 residues. Trimming removed 4 bases at V and 1 base at J, with 7 bases between.

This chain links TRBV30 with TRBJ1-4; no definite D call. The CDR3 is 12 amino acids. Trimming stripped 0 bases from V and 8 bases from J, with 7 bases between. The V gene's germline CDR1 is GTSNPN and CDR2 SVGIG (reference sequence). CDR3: CAWSVRGEKLFF. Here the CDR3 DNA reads TGTGCCTGGAGTGTACGTGGGGAAAAACTGTTTTTT.

CDR3 in amino acids: CASSPQGNTQYF. The CDR3, as DNA: TGTGCCAGCAGCCCGCAGGGGAATACGCAGTATTTT. The chain uses TRBV7-2 and TRBJ2-3; D is possibly TRBD1 (6 bases). This CDR3 is 12 amino acids long. Germline loops: CDR1 SGHTA, CDR2 FQGNSA. Trimming stripped 5 bases from V and 7 bases from J, with 10 bases between. Drawing the rest from reference TRBV7-2 and TRBJ2-3, the complete variable domain is GAGVSQSPSNKVTEKGKDVELRCDPISGHTALYWYRQSLGQGLEFLIYFQGNSAPDKSGLPSDRFSAERTGGSVSTLTIQRTQQEDSAVYLCASSPQGNTQYFGPGTRLTVL.

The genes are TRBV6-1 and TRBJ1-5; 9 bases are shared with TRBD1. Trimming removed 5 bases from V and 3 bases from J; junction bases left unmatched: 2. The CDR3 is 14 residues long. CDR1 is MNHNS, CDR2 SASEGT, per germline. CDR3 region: CASSTGGNNQPQHF. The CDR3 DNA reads TGTGCCAGCAGTACAGGGGGCAACAATCAGCCCCAGCATTTT.

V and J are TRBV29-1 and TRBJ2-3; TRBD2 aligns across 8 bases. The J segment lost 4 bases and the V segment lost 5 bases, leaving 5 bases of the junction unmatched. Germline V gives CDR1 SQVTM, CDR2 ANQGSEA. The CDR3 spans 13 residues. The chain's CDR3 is CSVTGLEADTQYF. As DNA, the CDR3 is TGCAGCGTTACGGGACTAGAGGCAGATACGCAGTATTTT.

CDR3: CASSEARGQGVAVRAQHF. CDR3 nucleotide sequence: TGTGCCAGCAGTGAAGCTCGGGGACAGGGGGTAGCCGTACGAGCCCAGCATTTT. V gene TRBV6-1 combines with J gene TRBJ1-5; TRBD1 aligns across 11 bases. The CDR3 contains 18 residues. V was pared by 0 bases and J by 11 bases, with 15 bases of the junction left unmatched. CDR1 is MNHNS, CDR2 SASEGT, per germline.

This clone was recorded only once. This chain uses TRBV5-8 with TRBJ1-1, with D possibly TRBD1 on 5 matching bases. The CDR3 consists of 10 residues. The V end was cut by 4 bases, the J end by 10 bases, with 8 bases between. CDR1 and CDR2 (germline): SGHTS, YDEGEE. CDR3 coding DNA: TGTGCCAGCAGCCGGGACCGAGCTTTCTTT. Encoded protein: CASSRDRAFF.

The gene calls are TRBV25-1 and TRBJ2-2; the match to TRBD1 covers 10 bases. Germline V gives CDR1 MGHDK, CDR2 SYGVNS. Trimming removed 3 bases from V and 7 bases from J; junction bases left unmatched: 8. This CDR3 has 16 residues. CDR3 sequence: CASSDRDRGRGGELFF. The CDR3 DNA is TGTGCCAGCAGTGACCGGGACAGGGGACGCGGCGGGGAGCTGTTTTTT.